The 20 T cell receptor beta chains presented below share a single source sample, sequenced in a study of T cells after yellow fever vaccination. TCRdb re-called the 5' RACE reads through MiXCR, storing one row per CDR3 protein. This sample carries more than 350,000 distinct CDR3 sequences, under 14% of them seen once, and the ten largest clones take around 19%. The sample here was PBMCs, taken on the day of the first yellow fever vaccination. Every receptor here comes from a man aged 18-30 years who received the YFV17D yellow fever vaccine.

This clonotype showed up just a few times. The genes are TRBV10-2 and TRBJ1-2; D gene unclear. Germline V gene data show CDR1 as WSHSY and CDR2 as SAAADI. The length of the CDR3 is 15 residues. Trimming shortened V by 3 bases and J by 4 bases, and 15 bases separated the two germline ends. The CDR3 DNA reads as TGCGCCAGCAGTGAAAGTTCCAGTCTGTCCTATGGCTACACCTTC. It is translated as CASSESSSLSYGYTF.

This clonotype was seen a handful of times. The V call is TRBV20-1, the J call TRBJ1-1; the D is unclear. The V gene lost 6 bases and the J gene lost 1 base, with 6 bases spanning the gap. The CDR3 extends over 11 amino acids. In germline, CDR1 is DFQATT, CDR2 SNEGSKA (reference sequence). This chain's CDR3 is CSAWTNTEAFF. Written as DNA, the CDR3 is TGCAGTGCCTGGACGAACACTGAAGCTTTCTTT.

The sample holds many counts of this clonotype. J is TRBJ2-2 and V is TRBV7-2, with D unresolved. The CDR3 has 14 residues. The germline CDR1 and CDR2 sequences are SGHTA and FQGNSA. Trimming stripped 1 base from V and 10 bases from J, with 13 bases between. CDR3 region: CASSLVALGTELFF. Here the CDR3 DNA reads TGTGCCAGCAGCTTAGTGGCGCTAGGAACGGAGCTGTTTTTT. Full variable domain (outside the CDR3, taken from reference TRBV7-2 and TRBJ2-2): GAGVSQSPSNKVTEKGKDVELRCDPISGHTALYWYRQSLGQGLEFLIYFQGNSAPDKSGLPSDRFSAERTGGSVSTLTIQRTQQEDSAVYLCASSLVALGTELFFGEGSRLTVL.

This clonotype was seen repeatedly, ten times or more. The CDR3 DNA sequence: TGCAGCGTCGGGGGGACGGCGGTCGCCGGGGAGCTGTTTTTT. This encodes CSVGGTAVAGELFF. This chain links TRBV29-1 with TRBJ2-2, with 7 bases that match TRBD2. The CDR3 length is 14 residues. V dropped 6 bases and J dropped 6; count of bases not matched to a gene: 10. The germline V gene encodes CDR1 SQVTM and CDR2 ANQGSEA.

The chain links TRBV6-1 to TRBJ1-6; no firm D call. CDR3 size: 13 residues. Germline V CDR1 and CDR2: MNHNS, SASEGT. The ends were cut back, 1 base at V and 7 bases at J, with 5 bases in the middle. The DNA of the CDR3 is TGTGCCAGCAGTGAAGAGGTGAATTCACCCCTCCACTTT. This translates into CASSEEVNSPLHF.

Only a few counts were recorded for this clonotype. The CDR3 loop is CASSLPGGHEQYV. The CDR3, as DNA: TGTGCCAGCAGCTTACCGGGGGGCCACGAGCAGTACGTC. The chain carries TRBV5-8 and TRBJ2-7; perhaps TRBD2 as D (7 bases). The length of the CDR3 is 13 residues. V lost 2 bases and J lost 5, with 11 bases in between. Germline V lookup: CDR1 SGHTS, CDR2 YDEGEE.

With regard to this clonotype: A much more abundant neighbour one base away suggests this may be a read error. The V gene is TRBV10-1, the J gene TRBJ2-2; D may be TRBD1 (6 bases). The CDR3 is 15 residues long. Per germline, CDR1 WNHNN and CDR2 SYGVQD (reference sequence). CDR3 sequence (DNA): TGCGCCCGCAGTCAACAGGGCCGGGGCACCGGGGAGCTGTTTTTT. Translated, it gives CARSQQGRGTGELFF.

This clonotype was detected only a few times. The gene calls are TRBV24-1 and TRBJ2-7; no definite D call. V lost 3 bases to trimming and J lost 3 bases, with 8 bases between them. Germline CDR1 and CDR2: KGHDR and SFDVKD. The CDR3 runs to 13 residues. The chain's CDR3 is CATSDGDGYEQYF. CDR3 bases: TGTGCCACCAGTGATGGTGACGGCTACGAGCAGTACTTC.

About this clonotype itself: Mismatch with germline at one junction end may stem from a read error. The chain couples TRBV7-8 to TRBJ1-1; the D is unclear. The CDR3 has 13 amino acids. From germline, CDR1 is SGHVS and CDR2 FQNEAQ. The CDR3 nucleotides are TGTGCCAGCAGTTTAGTAAGGAACACTGAAGCTTTCTTT. It yields the protein CASSLVRNTEAFF.

This clonotype was seen only a few times. V gene TRBV5-1 combines with J gene TRBJ1-1; unclear D gene. CDR1 is SGHRS and CDR2 is YFSETQ in the germline V gene. The CDR3 is made up of 13 amino acids. V was trimmed by 4 bases and J by 5 bases, leaving 12 bases between them. CDR3 sequence: CASSQMDGTEAFF. CDR3 coding DNA: TGCGCCAGCAGCCAGATGGACGGGACTGAAGCTTTCTTT. Combining the CDR3 with reference TRBV5-1 and TRBJ1-1 gives the whole variable domain KAGVTQTPRYLIKTRGQQVTLSCSPISGHRSVSWYQQTPGQGLQFLFEYFSETQRNKGNFPGRFSGRQFSNSRSEMNVSTLELGDSALYLCASSQMDGTEAFFGQGTRLTVV.

This sequence joins TRBV6-5 and TRBJ1-2; a possible D gene is TRBD1 (5 bases). V lost 0 bases, J lost 1 base, and 9 bases lay in between. Germline V gives CDR1 MNHEY, CDR2 SVGAGI. The CDR3 consists of 15 residues. The CDR3, as DNA: TGTGCCAGCAGTTACTCCCAGGGAGGTAACTATGGCTACACCTTC. The encoded protein is CASSYSQGGNYGYTF.

This clonotype was counted at least ten times. The V gene is TRBV5-1, the J gene TRBJ1-5; D perhaps matches TRBD1 (6 bases). Germline CDR1 is SGHRS and CDR2 is YFSETQ. Between the trimmed V and J ends, which lost 1 base and 2 bases, there was a span of 10 bases. The length of the CDR3 is 15 residues. The CDR3 bases are TGCGCCAGCAGCTTGTCGGGGGGCGGCAATCAGCCCCAGCATTTT. This encodes CASSLSGGGNQPQHF. Full variable domain (rest looked up from reference TRBV5-1 and TRBJ1-5): KAGVTQTPRYLIKTRGQQVTLSCSPISGHRSVSWYQQTPGQGLQFLFEYFSETQRNKGNFPGRFSGRQFSNSRSEMNVSTLELGDSALYLCASSLSGGGNQPQHFGDGTRLSIL.

This chain's CDR3 is CASGTFTGNYGYTF. CDR3 coding DNA: TGTGCCAGTGGGACGTTTACCGGTAACTATGGCTACACCTTC. The chain joins TRBV12-3 or TRBV12-4 to TRBJ1-2, with D perhaps matching TRBD1 (5 bases). The ends were cut back, 9 bases at V and 1 base at J, with 15 bases in the middle. CDR3 length equals 14 residues.

V gene TRBV28 combines with J gene TRBJ2-5; 9 bases are a match to TRBD1. Per germline, CDR1 MDHEN and CDR2 SYDVKM. J was trimmed by 4 bases and V by 2 bases; bases with no gene match: 11. CDR3 size: 17 residues. The CDR3 is CASSLPSGTGLGETQYF. The CDR3 DNA is TGTGCCAGCAGTTTACCCTCCGGGACAGGGTTGGGAGAGACCCAGTACTTC.

The chain has TRBV5-6 and TRBJ2-6, with no clear D. CDR1 and CDR2 from the germline V gene are SGHDT and YYEEEE. Trimming removed 4 bases from V and 4 bases from J, with 12 bases in between. The CDR3 length is 15 residues. The CDR3 sequence: CASSDKGPGANVLTF. DNA of the CDR3: TGTGCCAGCAGCGATAAGGGTCCCGGGGCCAACGTCCTGACTTTC.

This clonotype was seen repeatedly, ten times or more. The rearrangement links TRBV29-1 to TRBJ1-1, with D perhaps matching TRBD1 (5 bases). Trimming removed 5 bases at V and 4 bases at J, with 11 bases between. The CDR3 contains 12 residues. From germline, CDR1 is SQVTM and CDR2 ANQGSEA. The CDR3 bases are TGCAGCGTTATAACAGGTACCACTGAAGCTTTCTTT. As protein: CSVITGTTEAFF.

This clonotype was detected ten times or more. The CDR3 region is CASSLKWAGGLVDTQYF. DNA for the CDR3: TGTGCCAGCAGCTTAAAATGGGCGGGGGGGCTTGTGGATACGCAGTATTTT. The rearrangement uses TRBV7-2 and TRBJ2-3, with 9 bases matching TRBD2. CDR1 and CDR2 from the germline V gene are SGHTA and FQGNSA. V was clipped by 2 bases and J by 6 bases; unmatched bases: 12. The CDR3 has 17 residues.

This clonotype appeared a single time. The chain links TRBV5-1 to TRBJ2-7, with TRBD2 matching over 9 bases. The CDR3 is made up of 18 amino acids. From germline, CDR1 is SGHRS and CDR2 YFSETQ. The junction had 14 bases not matched to a gene; V was cut back by 4 bases and J by 0 bases. This chain's CDR3 is CASSPPLAGQLISYEQYF. The CDR3 DNA reads as TGCGCCAGCAGCCCCCCGCTAGCGGGGCAACTCATCTCCTACGAGCAGTACTTC.

This clonotype was detected many times. The chain combines TRBV7-2 with TRBJ1-1; TRBD1 is a possible D gene (6 bases). The CDR3 has 13 amino acids. Germline values: CDR1 SGHTA, CDR2 FQGNSA. The V and J ends lost 2 bases and 5 bases respectively, with 9 bases between them. This chain's CDR3 is CASSLQGRTEAFF. For the CDR3, the DNA is TGTGCCAGCAGCTTACAGGGGCGGACTGAAGCTTTCTTT. Using reference TRBV7-2 and TRBJ1-1 for the parts outside the CDR3, the full variable domain is GAGVSQSPSNKVTEKGKDVELRCDPISGHTALYWYRQSLGQGLEFLIYFQGNSAPDKSGLPSDRFSAERTGGSVSTLTIQRTQQEDSAVYLCASSLQGRTEAFFGQGTRLTVV.

This clonotype was observed a handful of times. The V and J genes are TRBV5-4 and TRBJ1-1; unclear D gene. The V and J ends lost 6 bases and 3 bases respectively, with 21 bases between them. The CDR3 loop spans 16 amino acids. Germline assignment: CDR1 SGHNT and CDR2 YYREEE (reference sequence). In nucleotides, the CDR3 is TGTGCCAGCACCCTAGCCGGAAAGGCTGTGGACACTGAAGCTTTCTTT. This gives the protein CASTLAGKAVDTEAFF.